This T cell receptor (beta chain) emerged from a study of blood T cell repertoires in COVID-19. At the level of the study: The study drew acute and convalescent COVID-19 samples from the United States, Italy and Spain. From T cells, B-cell-depleted T cells, or PBMCs came the material, which was cDNA or gDNA.

Under the authors' procedure: From reference gene primer amplification, estimates of nucleated cell counts were derived. Clones were read by immunoSEQ multiplex PCR, and TCRdb kept only the in-frame ones, dropping some. That table gives V, J and clone size, and the DNA gave D and trimming. Of approximately 66,000 clones in the sample, 70% to 90% were seen once. CDR3 size: 16 residues. V shed 5 bases and J shed 1 base, with 14 bases lying between them. CDR1 is MNHEY and CDR2 is SMNVEV in the germline V gene (reference sequence). This receptor was identified in a human donor with active COVID-19. The donor label of this sample is uncertain. The sample was peripheral blood. The chain links TRBV27 to TRBJ2-2, with D uncertain. The DNA for the CDR3 is TGTGCCAGCAGTCCAATCCTAGTGGTGAACACCGGGGAGCTGTTTTTT. Translation: CASSPILVVNTGELFF.